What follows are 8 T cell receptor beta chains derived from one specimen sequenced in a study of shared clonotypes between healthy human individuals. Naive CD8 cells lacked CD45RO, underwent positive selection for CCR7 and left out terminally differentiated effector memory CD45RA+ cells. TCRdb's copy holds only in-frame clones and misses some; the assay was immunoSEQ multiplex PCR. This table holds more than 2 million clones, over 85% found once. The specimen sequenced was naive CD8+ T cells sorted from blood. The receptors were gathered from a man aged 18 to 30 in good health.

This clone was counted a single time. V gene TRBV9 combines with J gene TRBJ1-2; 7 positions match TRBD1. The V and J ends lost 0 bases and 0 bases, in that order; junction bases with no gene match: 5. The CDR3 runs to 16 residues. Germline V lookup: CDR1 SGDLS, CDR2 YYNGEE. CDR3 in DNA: TGTGCCAGCAGCGTAGATGGGACAGAAGCTAACTATGGCTACACCTTC. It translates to CASSVDGTEANYGYTF.

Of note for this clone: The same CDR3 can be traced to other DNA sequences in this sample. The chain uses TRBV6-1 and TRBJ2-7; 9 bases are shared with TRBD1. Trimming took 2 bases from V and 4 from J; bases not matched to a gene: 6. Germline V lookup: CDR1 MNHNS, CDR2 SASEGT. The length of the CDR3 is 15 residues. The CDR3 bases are TGTGCCAGCAGTGAACTGGGACAGGGTCTTTACGAGCAGTACTTC. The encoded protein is CASSELGQGLYEQYF.

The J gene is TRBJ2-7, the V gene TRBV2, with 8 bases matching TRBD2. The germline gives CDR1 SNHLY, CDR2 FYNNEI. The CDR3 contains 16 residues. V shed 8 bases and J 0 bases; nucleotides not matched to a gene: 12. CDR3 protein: CASLPTSAQSSYEQYF. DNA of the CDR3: TGTGCCAGCCTTCCGACTAGCGCCCAGAGCTCCTACGAGCAGTACTTC. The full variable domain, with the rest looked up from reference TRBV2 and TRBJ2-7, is EPEVTQTPSHQVTQMGQEVILRCVPISNHLYFYWYRQILGQKVEFLVSFYNNEISEKSEIFDDQFSVERPDGSNFTLKIRSTKLEDSAMYFCASLPTSAQSSYEQYFGPGTRLTVT.

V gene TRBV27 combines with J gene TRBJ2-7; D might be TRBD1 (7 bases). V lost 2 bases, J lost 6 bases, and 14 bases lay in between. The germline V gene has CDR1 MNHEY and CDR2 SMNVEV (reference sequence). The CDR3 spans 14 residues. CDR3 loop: CASSLPGGLGEQYF. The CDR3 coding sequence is TGTGCCAGCAGTTTACCAGGGGGGTTAGGCGAGCAGTACTTC.

CDR3 in amino acids: CATSTGTGQPQHF. DNA of the CDR3: TGTGCCACCAGCACCGGGACAGGTCAGCCCCAGCATTTT. The chain joins TRBV15 to TRBJ1-5; 8 bases agree with TRBD1. The junction had 2 bases not matched to a gene; V was cut back by 4 bases and J by 6 bases. This CDR3 has 13 amino acids. CDR1 is LNHNV and CDR2 is YYDKDF in the germline V gene (reference sequence).

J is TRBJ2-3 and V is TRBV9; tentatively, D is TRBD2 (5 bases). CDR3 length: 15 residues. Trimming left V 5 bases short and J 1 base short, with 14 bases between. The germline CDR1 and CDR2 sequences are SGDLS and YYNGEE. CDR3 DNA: TGTGCCAGCAGTTCCTGGGTGGAGGGCACAGATACGCAGTATTTT. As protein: CASSSWVEGTDTQYF.

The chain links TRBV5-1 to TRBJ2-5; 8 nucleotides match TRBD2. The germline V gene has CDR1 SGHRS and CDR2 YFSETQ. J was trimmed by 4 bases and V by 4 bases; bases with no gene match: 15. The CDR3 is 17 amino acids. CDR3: CASSPEGAPAGVETQYF. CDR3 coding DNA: TGCGCCAGCAGCCCCGAAGGCGCCCCAGCGGGAGTAGAGACCCAGTACTTC.

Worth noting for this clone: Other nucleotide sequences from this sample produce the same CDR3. CDR3 amino acids: CAWSVSNEQFF. The CDR3 nucleotides are TGTGCCTGGAGTGTCAGTAATGAGCAGTTCTTC. The chain employs TRBV30 and TRBJ2-1; no reliable D call. CDR3 length equals 11 residues. Germline V gene lookup returns CDR1 GTSNPN and CDR2 SVGIG (reference sequence). The V gene lost 0 bases and the J gene lost 7 bases, with 4 bases spanning the gap. The variable domain in full, completed from reference TRBV30 and TRBJ2-1, reads SQTIHQWPATLVQPVGSPLSLECTVEGTSNPNLYWYRQAAGRGLQLLFYSVGIGQISSEVPQNLSASRPQDRQFILSSKKLLLSDSGFYLCAWSVSNEQFFGPGTRLTVL.